Presented here are 2 T cell receptor beta chains from one specimen sequenced in a study of response to subunit inactivated influenza vaccine. TCRdb itself ran the RT-PCR reads through MiXCR, one entry per CDR3 protein. Here the sample spans roughly 650,000 distinct CDR3 sequences, about 14% being singletons. The specimen was PBMCs from blood, collected 14 to 15 days before vaccination. Every receptor here comes from a man in his forties or fifties who received an inactivated influenza vaccine.

There are many counts of this clonotype. The rearrangement uses TRBV27 and TRBJ2-3; the D is unclear. The CDR3 covers 16 residues. The V gene lost 1 base and the J gene lost 0 bases, with 11 bases spanning the gap. Germline CDR1 is MNHEY and CDR2 is SMNVEV (reference sequence). CDR3 residues: CASSLLALSSTDTQYF. CDR3 in DNA: TGTGCCAGCAGTTTATTGGCACTGTCTAGCACAGATACGCAGTATTTT.

This chain joins TRBV20-1 and TRBJ2-1; D assignment may be TRBD1 or TRBD2 (5 bases each). This CDR3 has 14 residues. CDR1 and CDR2 from the germline V gene are DFQATT and SNEGSKA (reference sequence). V shed 2 bases and J shed 4 bases, with 12 bases lying between them. The CDR3 spells CSARYGAAYNEQFF. The CDR3 DNA follows: TGCAGTGCTAGATACGGGGCTGCTTACAATGAGCAGTTCTTC.